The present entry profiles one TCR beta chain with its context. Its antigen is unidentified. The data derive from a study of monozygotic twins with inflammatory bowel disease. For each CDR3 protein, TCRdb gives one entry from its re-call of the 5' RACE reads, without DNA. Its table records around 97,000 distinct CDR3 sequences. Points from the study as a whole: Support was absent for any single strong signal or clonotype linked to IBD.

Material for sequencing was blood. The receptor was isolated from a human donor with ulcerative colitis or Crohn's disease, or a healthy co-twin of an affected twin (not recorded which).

CDR3 loop: CASSFSQGNTEAFF. This chain joins TRBV7-2 and TRBJ1-1; TCRdb gives TRBD1 as the D gene, but with no DNA this cannot be confirmed. The germline V gene has CDR1 SGHTA and CDR2 FQGNSA. The CDR3 has 14 residues.